Below, 24 T cell receptor beta chains from the same sample are listed, as sequenced in a study of identifying expanded T cells in peripheral blood. Clones were read by immunoSEQ multiplex PCR, and TCRdb kept only the in-frame ones, dropping some. The sample shows around 94,000 clones, 70% to 90% of them seen only once. The sequencing input was blood. The origin of the receptors is a person aged 18 to 70 in good health.

The genes are TRBV6-6 and TRBJ1-5; D is uncertain. The length of the CDR3 is 15 residues. Germline CDR1 MNHNY, CDR2 SVGAGI (reference sequence). Trimming took off 0 bases at V and 6 bases at J, with 12 bases between the two ends. For the CDR3, the DNA is TGTGCCAGCAGTTACTCGAAAACGTCATTTCAGCCCCAGCATTTT. Translating gives CASSYSKTSFQPQHF.

The V and J genes are TRBV6-1 and TRBJ2-2, with D maybe TRBD1 (6 bases). CDR1 is MNHNS and CDR2 is SASEGT in the germline V gene. This CDR3 is 14 amino acids long. V lost 7 bases, J lost 0 bases, and 9 bases lay in between. The CDR3 region has the DNA TGTGCCAGCACGACAGGCCCGAACACCGGGGAGCTGTTTTTT. The encoded protein is CASTTGPNTGELFF.

The V gene is TRBV4-3, the J gene TRBJ1-1, with 10 bases matching TRBD1. This CDR3 comprises 15 residues. Germline CDR1 is LGHNA and CDR2 is YSLEER. Unmatched junction bases numbered 7, after V lost 3 bases and J lost 6 bases. The CDR3 DNA sequence: TGCGCCAGCAGCCATTCGGGACAGGGGACGGCTGAAGCTTTCTTT. Its translation is CASSHSGQGTAEAFF.

CDR3 sequence reads: CASSLGATNTGELFF. As DNA, the CDR3 is TGTGCCAGCAGCTTAGGTGCCACCAACACCGGGGAGCTGTTTTTT. The rearrangement uses TRBV7-2 and TRBJ2-2; D gene ambiguous. The germline CDR1 and CDR2 sequences are SGHTA and FQGNSA. Trimming shortened V by 1 base and J by 2 bases, and 8 bases separated the two germline ends. This CDR3 spans 15 amino acids.

CDR3 bases: TGTGCCTGGAGTGTAGGTGGGAGAAATGAAAAACTGTTTTTT. Its translation: CAWSVGGRNEKLFF. V is TRBV30 and J is TRBJ1-4; D is uncertain. This CDR3 region has 14 residues. Trimming shortened V by 0 bases and J by 5 bases, and 10 bases separated the two germline ends. CDR1 is GTSNPN and CDR2 is SVGIG in the germline V gene (reference sequence). Looking up the rest from reference TRBV30 and TRBJ1-4 gives the full variable domain: SQTIHQWPATLVQPVGSPLSLECTVEGTSNPNLYWYRQAAGRGLQLLFYSVGIGQISSEVPQNLSASRPQDRQFILSSKKLLLSDSGFYLCAWSVGGRNEKLFFGSGTQLSVL.

CDR3 amino acids: CAWSVEVAAFF. The CDR3 region has the DNA TGTGCCTGGAGTGTAGAGGTGGCAGCTTTCTTT. V and J are TRBV30 and TRBJ1-1; D remains unclear. The CDR3 has 11 residues. Trimming took 0 bases from V and 10 from J, leaving 9 bases between them. Per the germline V gene, CDR1 is GTSNPN and CDR2 is SVGIG (reference sequence).

The V and J genes are TRBV6-5 and TRBJ2-7; perhaps TRBD1 as D (6 bases). V was shortened by 2 bases and J by 4 bases, with 18 bases between the two germline ends. There are 16 residues in the CDR3. The germline V gene has CDR1 MNHEY and CDR2 SVGAGI. The CDR3 here is CASSYVGAGQAYEQYF. The CDR3, as DNA: TGTGCCAGCAGTTACGTGGGGGCAGGACAAGCGTACGAGCAGTACTTC.

This clone turned up a few times. The chain couples TRBV19 to TRBJ1-5; D is perhaps TRBD1 (5 bases). V lost 5 bases and J lost 0, with 20 bases in between. CDR1 and CDR2 (germline): LNHDA, SQIVND (reference sequence). This CDR3 is 18 amino acids long. CDR3 residues: CASSSPAATAYSNQPQHF. DNA for the CDR3: TGTGCCAGTAGTTCCCCTGCGGCGACAGCTTATAGCAATCAGCCCCAGCATTTT.

The chain combines TRBV11-1 with TRBJ1-4; a weak D match, TRBD1 (6 bases). This CDR3 comprises 13 residues. The germline CDR1 and CDR2 sequences are SGHAT and FQDESV (reference sequence). The V end was cut by 5 bases, the J end by 9 bases, with 13 bases between. CDR3 in DNA: TGTGCCAGCAGCCGAAACAGGGAACAAAAACTGTTTTTT. This translates into CASSRNREQKLFF.

V usage is TRBV4-1 and J usage is TRBJ1-6; possibly TRBD1 for D (6 bases). The CDR3 runs 20 residues. Germline V CDR1 and CDR2: MGHRA, YSYEKL. Trimming left V 5 bases short and J 6 bases short, with 29 bases between. The CDR3 loop is CASSSSRGRGPFTLNSPLHF. The DNA for the CDR3 is TGCGCCAGCAGCTCCTCCCGAGGCAGGGGCCCGTTCACCCTTAATTCACCCCTCCACTTT.

The chain carries TRBV18 and TRBJ2-2, with D unresolved. Trimming left V 2 bases short and J 4 bases short, with 5 bases between. The CDR3 spans 13 residues. Germline V CDR1 and CDR2: KGHSH, LQKENI. The chain's CDR3 is CASSPMTTGELFF. As DNA, the CDR3 is TGTGCCAGCTCACCAATGACCACCGGGGAGCTGTTTTTT. The entire variable domain, with the rest obtained from reference TRBV18 and TRBJ2-2, is as follows: NAGVMQNPRHLVRRRGQEARLRCSPMKGHSHVYWYRQLPEEGLKFMVYLQKENIIDESGMPKERFSAEFPKEGPSILRIQQVVRGDSAAYFCASSPMTTGELFFGEGSRLTVL.

The chain is built from TRBV7-9 and TRBJ2-2, with unresolved D. V dropped 4 bases and J dropped 4 bases, with 13 bases sitting between them. The CDR3 is made up of 15 amino acids. Germline lookup yields CDR1 SEHNR and CDR2 FQNEAQ (reference sequence). The CDR3 DNA reads as TGTGCCAGCAGCTCTCCAGAAGGTGGCACCGGGGAGCTGTTTTTT. Translation: CASSSPEGGTGELFF.

The V gene is TRBV5-6, the J gene TRBJ2-3, with unresolved D. The germline V and J ends were trimmed by 2 bases and 2 bases, with 21 bases remaining between them. This CDR3 comprises 18 residues. Germline V CDR1 and CDR2: SGHDT, YYEEEE. The CDR3 DNA reads TGTGCCAGCAGCTTTAGTGCAGGTAGACTTTCCACCACAGATACGCAGTATTTT. It is translated as CASSFSAGRLSTTDTQYF.

The genes are TRBV6-1 and TRBJ1-2, with 7 bases aligning to TRBD1. Germline values: CDR1 MNHNS, CDR2 SASEGT. V shed 10 bases, J shed 4 bases, and the junction held 9 bases outside the gene matches. The CDR3 spans 13 residues. The CDR3 protein is CATKRGPTYGYTF. For the CDR3, the DNA is TGTGCCACAAAAAGGGGGCCGACCTATGGCTACACCTTC.

The chain links TRBV7-2 to TRBJ1-5, with 10 bases identical to TRBD1. The CDR3 runs to 16 residues. Trimming at V came to 1 base and at J to 7 bases, leaving 7 bases not matched to a gene. The germline V gene encodes CDR1 SGHTA and CDR2 FQGNSA. In DNA form, the CDR3 reads TGTGCCAGCAGCTTAGGTGGGACAGGGGAGATCCAGCCCCAGCATTTT. This translates into CASSLGGTGEIQPQHF.

This clone has more than one count but fewer than ten. The chain combines TRBV5-1 with TRBJ1-2; D may be TRBD1 (5 bases). Germline loops: CDR1 SGHRS, CDR2 YFSETQ. This CDR3 is 13 amino acids long. The V end was cut by 3 bases, the J end by 7 bases, with 13 bases between. In nucleotides, the CDR3 is TGCGCCAGCAGCTCGGTCGGGGGAACTGGCTACACCTTC. This translates into CASSSVGGTGYTF.

J is TRBJ2-1 and V is TRBV2, with D maybe TRBD2 (5 bases). Germline V gene sequence: CDR1 SNHLY, CDR2 FYNNEI. The V gene lost 7 bases and the J gene lost 10 bases, with 14 bases spanning the gap. The CDR3 sequence is 12 residues long. CDR3 DNA sequence: TGTGCCAGCACGCGAGGGTTGCAGGAGCAGTTCTTC. It specifies CASTRGLQEQFF.

V is TRBV14 and J is TRBJ2-6; D ambiguous. Trimming removed 1 base from V and 0 bases from J, with 7 bases in between. This CDR3 comprises 16 residues. Germline V gene data show CDR1 as SGHDN and CDR2 as FVKESK. In DNA form, the CDR3 reads TGTGCCAGCAGCCAAGGCGGATACTCTGGGGCCAACGTCCTGACTTTC. Its translation is CASSQGGYSGANVLTF.

The genes are TRBV9 and TRBJ2-4; D unclear. Trimming shortened V by 1 base and J by 8 bases, and 16 bases separated the two germline ends. The CDR3 consists of 15 residues. The germline V gene has CDR1 SGDLS and CDR2 YYNGEE. CDR3 amino acids: CASSVQSGTRDIQYF. The CDR3 DNA reads as TGTGCCAGCAGCGTACAATCCGGAACCCGGGACATTCAGTACTTC. The complete variable domain, with remaining parts taken from reference TRBV9 and TRBJ2-4, reads DSGVTQTPKHLITATGQRVTLRCSPRSGDLSVYWYQQSLDQGLQFLIQYYNGEERAKGNILERFSAQQFPDLHSELNLSSLELGDSALYFCASSVQSGTRDIQYFGAGTRLSVL.

The chain combines TRBV6-1 with TRBJ2-5; TRBD1 might be the D (6 bases). Germline CDR1 reads MNHNS; CDR2 reads SASEGT. This CDR3 has 13 residues. V dropped 6 bases and J dropped 3 bases, with 11 bases sitting between them. The CDR3 here is CASRLQGKETQYF. In DNA form, the CDR3 reads TGTGCCAGCAGACTACAGGGAAAAGAGACCCAGTACTTC.

This clone was found once. V and J are TRBV5-5 and TRBJ1-3, with no clear D. The CDR3 has 16 amino acids. Germline V lookup: CDR1 SGHKS, CDR2 YYEKEE (reference sequence). V lost 0 bases to trimming and J lost 0 bases, with 10 bases between them. CDR3 coding DNA: TGTGCCAGCAGCTTGGCCTGGCAGAGCTCTGGAAACACCATATATTTT. Translation: CASSLAWQSSGNTIYF.

V gene TRBV5-6 combines with J gene TRBJ2-5, with a possible D match to TRBD1 (5 bases). V lost 7 bases, J lost 5 bases, and 15 bases lay in between. This CDR3 comprises 13 residues. The V gene's germline CDR1 is SGHDT and CDR2 YYEEEE. As DNA, the CDR3 is TGTGCCAGCGATACAGGTGGTGAGGAGACCCAGTACTTC. Protein product: CASDTGGEETQYF.

The chain carries TRBV18 and TRBJ2-7; D call uncertain. This CDR3 region has 16 residues. Germline CDR1 KGHSH, CDR2 LQKENI. V was cut by 1 base and J by 0 bases, with 13 bases left in between. The CDR3 spells CASSPLVPLSSYEQYF. CDR3 coding DNA: TGTGCCAGCTCACCACTAGTGCCTCTGAGCTCCTACGAGCAGTACTTC.

V gene TRBV7-6 combines with J gene TRBJ2-7; 9 bases line up with TRBD1. V was clipped by 3 bases and J by 2 bases; unmatched bases: 5. This CDR3 spans 15 amino acids. Germline V CDR1 and CDR2: SGHVS, FNYEAQ. In DNA, the CDR3 is TGTGCCAGCAGCTTCGGGACAGGGAGTGCCTACGAGCAGTACTTC. Protein product: CASSFGTGSAYEQYF. The full variable domain, completed using reference TRBV7-6 and TRBJ2-7, is GAGVSQSPRYKVTKRGQDVALRCDPISGHVSLYWYRQALGQGPEFLTYFNYEAQQDKSGLPNDRFSAERPEGSISTLTIQRTEQRDSAMYRCASSFGTGSAYEQYFGPGTRLTVT.